These 19 T cell receptor beta chains were sequenced from one sample in a study of T cell repertoires in cytomegalovirus infection. TCRdb reprocessed the reads with MiXCR, giving one entry per CDR3 protein. The sample has fewer than 200,000 distinct CDR3 sequences; roughly a fifth are singletons. The sample taken for sequencing was PBMCs. All receptors derive from a human donor in good health (CMV status not recorded). Some clones in this sample may be carry-over from other donors' samples.

As DNA, the CDR3 is TGTGCCAGCAGTTTTCCCGGGACAGGGCCCTACGAGCAGTACTTC. Its protein product is CASSFPGTGPYEQYF. The V and J genes are TRBV28 and TRBJ2-7, with TRBD1 matching 9 bases. V shed 3 bases, J shed 2 bases, and the junction held 5 bases outside the gene matches. The CDR3 sequence is 15 residues long. Looked up from germline, CDR1 is MDHEN and CDR2 is SYDVKM.

This rearrangement joins TRBV12-3 or TRBV12-4 to TRBJ2-3, with D uncertain. V lost 3 bases, J lost 2 bases, and 9 bases lay in between. This CDR3 has 14 amino acids. In DNA, the CDR3 is TGTGCCAGCAGTTTTAACTCGAACACAGATACGCAGTATTTT. Its translation: CASSFNSNTDTQYF.

A note on this clonotype: A much larger clone lies a single base off, so this may be a read error. This chain links TRBV7-2 with TRBJ2-1, with 7 bases matching TRBD1. The ends lost 10 bases at V and 1 base at J; junction bases unmatched: 7. The CDR3 totals 14 residues. Looked up from germline, CDR1 is SGHTA and CDR2 is FQGNSA. CDR3 DNA: TGTGCCAACTCCCGGGACAGATCCTACAATGAGCAGTTCTTC. Protein sequence: CANSRDRSYNEQFF.

The chain is built from TRBV29-1 and TRBJ1-6; no firm D call. Trimming pared 4 bases from V and 8 bases from J, leaving 9 bases between. The CDR3 spans 12 residues. From germline, CDR1 is SQVTM and CDR2 ANQGSEA. The CDR3 sequence: CSVGKADSPLHF. As DNA, the CDR3 is TGCAGCGTTGGCAAGGCAGATTCACCCCTCCACTTT.

The chain combines TRBV5-4 with TRBJ1-2; D call uncertain. The CDR3 consists of 13 residues. Per the germline V gene, CDR1 is SGHNT and CDR2 is YYREEE (reference sequence). V lost 2 bases to trimming and J lost 7 bases, with 12 bases between them. The CDR3 loop is CASSFQAEAGYTF. CDR3 DNA: TGTGCCAGCAGCTTCCAGGCCGAAGCTGGCTACACCTTC.

This clonotype occurred a few times. The chain is built from TRBV19 and TRBJ1-1, with D hard to call. V was trimmed by 5 bases and J by 4 bases, leaving 8 bases between them. CDR1 and CDR2 (germline): LNHDA, SQIVND (reference sequence). This CDR3 is 12 amino acids long. CDR3 DNA: TGTGCCAGTAGTTTCGGAAGCACTGAAGCTTTCTTT. This translates into CASSFGSTEAFF. Together with reference TRBV19 and TRBJ1-1, the CDR3 gives the full variable domain: DGGITQSPKYLFRKEGQNVTLSCEQNLNHDAMYWYRQDPGQGLRLIYYSQIVNDFQKGDIAEGYSVSREKKESFPLTVTSAQKNPTAFYLCASSFGSTEAFFGQGTRLTVV.

This CDR3 is CSVTGGGRNTEAFF. CDR3 sequence (DNA): TGCAGCGTGACTGGCGGGGGACGGAACACTGAAGCTTTCTTT. The J gene is TRBJ1-1, the V gene TRBV29-1; TRBD1 is a possible D gene (5 bases). The CDR3 is made up of 14 amino acids. Trimming left V 6 bases short and J 1 base short, with 15 bases between. Germline CDR1 is SQVTM and CDR2 is ANQGSEA. The full variable domain, rest sourced from reference TRBV29-1 and TRBJ1-1, is SAVISQKPSRDICQRGTSLTIQCQVDSQVTMMFWYRQQPGQSLTLIATANQGSEATYESGFVIDKFPISRPNLTFSTLTVSNMSPEDSSIYLCSVTGGGRNTEAFFGQGTRLTVV.

The table lists this clonotype with a few counts. The V and J genes are TRBV12-3 or TRBV12-4 and TRBJ1-5; 7 positions match TRBD1. This CDR3 is 14 amino acids long. V shed 5 bases and J 5 bases; nucleotides not matched to a gene: 6. CDR3 amino acids: CASSRQGLHQPQHF. In DNA, the CDR3 is TGTGCCAGCAGTCGACAGGGTCTGCATCAGCCCCAGCATTTT.

This chain uses TRBV29-1 with TRBJ2-5; D gene uncertain. This CDR3 region has 10 residues. With 4 bases removed from V and 5 bases from J, the gap between germline ends came to 5 bases. The germline V gene has CDR1 SQVTM and CDR2 ANQGSEA. The CDR3 coding sequence is TGCAGCGTTGGAACGGAGACCCAGTACTTC. Amino acid sequence: CSVGTETQYF.

The chain carries TRBV19 and TRBJ1-5; TRBD1 matches 10 bases. The CDR3 covers 15 residues. Germline V gives CDR1 LNHDA, CDR2 SQIVND (reference sequence). V was clipped by 3 bases and J by 7 bases; unmatched bases: 6. The CDR3 DNA sequence: TGTGCCAGTAGTATCGGGACAGGGGAGAGGCAGCCCCAGCATTTT. Translating it yields CASSIGTGERQPQHF.

This clonotype occurred a few times. V and J are TRBV19 and TRBJ2-7; tentatively, D is TRBD2 (6 bases). Germline V gene sequence: CDR1 LNHDA, CDR2 SQIVND (reference sequence). V lost 4 bases and J 1 base, leaving 11 bases between the germline ends. The CDR3 contains 14 residues. The CDR3 region is CASSRGERSYEQYF. CDR3 nucleotide sequence: TGTGCCAGTAGTAGGGGGGAGAGATCCTACGAGCAGTACTTC.

The genes are TRBV6-5 and TRBJ1-6, with no clear D. V lost 10 bases and J lost 10, with 20 bases in between. Germline CDR1 and CDR2: MNHEY and SVGAGI. CDR3 length: 14 residues. In DNA, the CDR3 is TGTGCCACCCGTGAAGTGAGGGCCCGGTCACCCCTCCACTTT. Amino acid sequence: CATREVRARSPLHF.

Only a few counts were recorded for this clonotype. The rearrangement joins TRBV5-1 to TRBJ2-7, with 12 bases lining up with TRBD2. With 4 bases clipped from V and 0 bases from J, the junction kept 8 bases outside the gene matches. CDR1 and CDR2 from the germline V gene are SGHRS and YFSETQ. There are 17 residues in the CDR3. The DNA of the CDR3 is TGCGCCAGCAGCCCGCTAGCGGGAGGGTCAAGCTCCTACGAGCAGTACTTC. Protein sequence: CASSPLAGGSSSYEQYF.

This clonotype came up a few times. The genes are TRBV12-3 or TRBV12-4 and TRBJ1-5; D not resolved. Trimming pared 0 bases from V and 6 bases from J, leaving 6 bases between. The CDR3 has 13 residues. The CDR3 sequence: CASSLASSQPQHF. The CDR3 nucleotides read TGTGCCAGCAGTTTAGCCTCAAGTCAGCCCCAGCATTTT.

The V gene is TRBV5-4, the J gene TRBJ2-1; weak D call: TRBD1 (6 bases). The CDR3 totals 13 residues. V was trimmed by 2 bases and J by 10 bases, leaving 13 bases between them. Germline-derived CDR1 and CDR2 are SGHNT and YYREEE (reference sequence). The CDR3, as DNA: TGTGCCAGCAGCTTCAGGACAGAAGAGGAGCAGTTCTTC. Translating gives CASSFRTEEEQFF.

This clonotype was recorded at least ten times. The rearrangement uses TRBV12-3 or TRBV12-4 and TRBJ2-7; D unresolved. The CDR3 runs 12 residues. V lost 1 base and J 4 bases, leaving 5 bases between the germline ends. DNA of the CDR3: TGTGCCAGCAGTTTAGAGAGGTACGAGCAGTACTTC. As protein: CASSLERYEQYF.

This clonotype has ten or more counts. This chain joins TRBV28 and TRBJ2-5, with a possible D match to TRBD1 (6 bases). Trimming cost V 5 bases and J 2 bases, with 15 bases left between them. Per the germline V gene, CDR1 is MDHEN and CDR2 is SYDVKM. This CDR3 spans 15 amino acids. CDR3 loop: CASSRPGVGQETQYF. As DNA, the CDR3 is TGTGCCAGCAGTAGACCAGGGGTGGGTCAAGAGACCCAGTACTTC.

The J gene is TRBJ1-2, the V gene TRBV4-3; the match to TRBD1 covers 7 bases. Looked up from germline, CDR1 is LGHNA and CDR2 is YSLEER. V lost 1 base, J lost 4 bases, and 6 bases stayed unmatched. The CDR3 sequence is 15 residues long. In DNA, the CDR3 is TGCGCCAGCAGCCAAGGCCCCGCAGGGGGCTATGGCTACACCTTC. Protein: CASSQGPAGGYGYTF.

Ten or more counts support this clonotype. The chain has TRBV7-2 and TRBJ1-1; D perhaps matches TRBD1 (6 bases). There are 16 residues in the CDR3. V was pared by 1 base and J by 5 bases, with 17 bases between. Germline CDR1 is SGHTA and CDR2 is FQGNSA. In nucleotides, the CDR3 is TGTGCCAGCAGCTTAGTTTCGGTTAGGGGGATGACTGAAGCTTTCTTT. Translation: CASSLVSVRGMTEAFF.